This T cell receptor (beta chain) was documented in a study of control samples from healthy donors and cancer patients (dated by TCRdb to the early 2020s). There are 15 amino acids in the CDR3, from cysteine to phenylalanine inclusive. CDR3 DNA is the only sequence kept; it has 45 bases, read in frame from the first base. Unmatched junction bases come to 8, with V trimmed by 8 bases and J by 1 base. The germline V gene sets CDR1 to MDHEN and CDR2 to SYDVKM. Details on this clone: Which antigen it targets is not known. Base qualities are not at hand, and no much larger clone is one base apart.

Receptor amplification or capture employed the immunoSEQ multiplex PCR assay. In its TCRdb copy, this immuneACCESS table keeps in-frame sequences only and misses some clones. Where compared with another copy, unresolved V genes explain less than half of these, and the others have no known cause. The sample table contains approximately 50,000 clones; only one count was recorded for approximately 90% of them. The biggest ten clones account for over 12% of the sample. This receptor was identified in a man in his 60s with head and neck cancer. Recombination linked TRBV28 to TRBJ1-1; the central 9 bases match TRBD1. Sequenced input: PBMCs. The DNA is as follows: TGTGCCAGCCGTACTCTGGGACAGGGGAACACTGAAGCTTTCTTT. This encodes CASRTLGQGNTEAFF.